A selection of T cell receptor beta chains follows, all from one sample in a study of OX40 agonist ivuxolimab in advanced cancers. The protocol was immunoSEQ multiplex PCR, while the TCRdb copy is restricted to in-frame clones and leaves out a portion. The data hold some 55,000 clones, with about four fifths observed a single time. The sequencing here drew on CD4+ or CD8+ T cells sorted from blood, taken in a trial of the OX40 agonist ivuxolimab. Every receptor here comes from an adult with an advanced solid tumor such as melanoma, head and neck, liver or kidney cancer. Both conserved end residues are part of each CDR3. Fields, in order: clone size, V gene, D gene, J gene, CDR3 protein, CDR3 DNA. The D gene is left open where the match is weak. Clone size appears in some rows only: once, few, many, or a class for an expanded clone.

>-|TRBV4-3|TRBD2|TRBJ2-3
CASSQGTSLGDTQYF
TGCGCCAGCAGCCAAGGGACTAGTTTAGGAGATACGCAGTATTTT
>-|TRBV7-2|-|TRBJ1-4
CASREIATNEKLFF
TGTGCCAGCCGAGAAATAGCAACTAATGAAAAACTGTTTTTT
>-|TRBV28|TRBD2|TRBJ2-7
CASSFSRTSGPADYEQYF
TGTGCCAGCAGTTTCTCTAGGACTAGCGGGCCTGCGGACTACGAGCAGTACTTC
>-|TRBV6-4|-|TRBJ1-2
CASSKWPSHGKKTYGYTF
TGTGCCAGCAGTAAATGGCCCTCACACGGAAAGAAGACCTATGGCTACACCTTC
>few|TRBV28|-|TRBJ1-5
CASSAQLGNQPQHF
TGTGCCAGCAGTGCGCAATTAGGCAATCAGCCCCAGCATTTT
>-|TRBV18|TRBD2|TRBJ2-1
CASSPGGSMNEQFF
TGTGCCAGCTCACCAGGCGGGAGTATGAATGAGCAGTTCTTC
>-|TRBV5-1|-|TRBJ1-1
CASSLGTDQNTEAFF
TGCGCCAGCAGCTTGGGGACAGACCAGAACACTGAAGCTTTCTTT
>-|TRBV5-1|-|TRBJ2-1
CASSLVPDDEQFF
TGCGCCAGCAGCTTGGTTCCCGACGATGAGCAGTTCTTC
>-|TRBV7-2|-|TRBJ1-2
CASSLAFTEPHGYTF
TGTGCCAGCAGCTTAGCGTTCACGGAACCTCATGGCTACACCTTC
>-|TRBV7-9|-|TRBJ1-4
CAIPPGGGDNEKLFF
TGTGCCATTCCACCGGGAGGGGGGGATAATGAAAAACTGTTTTTT
>few|TRBV19|TRBD1|TRBJ1-1
CASSIGSGGVNTEAFF
TGTGCCAGTAGTATTGGTTCAGGGGGCGTAAACACTGAAGCTTTCTTT
>-|TRBV2|TRBD2|TRBJ2-1
CASRPPGLAGGPGEAKNEQFF
TGTGCCAGCAGACCCCCCGGACTAGCGGGAGGGCCTGGTGAGGCAAAAAATGAGCAGTTCTTC
>-|TRBV7-2|-|TRBJ1-4
CASSLRQLNNEKLFF
TGTGCCAGCAGCTTAAGGCAGCTGAATAATGAAAAACTGTTTTTT
>-|TRBV5-6|-|TRBJ1-5
CASSWGPQPQHF
TGTGCCAGCAGCTGGGGACCCCAGCCCCAGCATTTT
>few|TRBV6-5|-|TRBJ1-5
CASITGWAQPQHF
TGTGCCAGCATAACAGGGTGGGCTCAGCCCCAGCATTTT
>-|TRBV2|TRBD1|TRBJ2-2
CASRGQNLVTGELFF
TGTGCCAGCAGGGGACAGAATCTAGTGACCGGGGAGCTGTTTTTT
>few|TRBV30|TRBD2|TRBJ2-1
CAWSVRWGRGYNEQFF
TGTGCCTGGAGTGTACGGTGGGGGAGGGGCTACAATGAGCAGTTCTTC
>few|TRBV5-1|-|TRBJ2-1
CASSLSPGSDNEQFF
TGCGCCAGCAGCTTGTCCCCAGGTAGCGACAATGAGCAGTTCTTC
>-|TRBV28|-|TRBJ1-2
CARSGTPNYGYTF
TGTGCCAGGTCCGGGACGCCTAACTATGGCTACACCTTC
>-|TRBV5-4|-|TRBJ1-2
CASSLANYGYTF
TGTGCCAGCAGCCTCGCGAACTATGGCTACACCTTC
>-|TRBV29-1|-|TRBJ2-2
CSVLGRGELFF
TGCAGCGTCCTGGGTCGCGGGGAGCTGTTTTTT
>-|TRBV28|TRBD1|TRBJ2-5
CASSLWQGARETQYF
TGTGCCAGCAGTTTATGGCAGGGGGCTAGGGAGACCCAGTACTTC